The source of this T cell receptor (beta chain) is a study of T cells after somatic rescue of genetic block. Per germline, CDR1 SQVTM and CDR2 ANQGSEA. The J segment lost 4 bases and the V segment lost 8 bases, leaving 16 bases of the junction unmatched. This CDR3 is 18 amino acids long. Method: immunoSEQ multiplex PCR; TCRdb's copy keeps in-frame clones and lacks some. The table lists tens of thousands of clones, approximately 90% of them singletons. This chain links TRBV29-1 with TRBJ2-1; 14 bases line up with TRBD2. The sequencing sample was made of peripheral blood mononuclear cells (PBMCs). The receptor's source is a woman younger than 35. The CDR3 DNA reads TGCAGCATGGGGGTGGGACTAGCGGGAGTAACGGGGTACAATGAGCAGTTCTTC. Amino acids: CSMGVGLAGVTGYNEQFF.